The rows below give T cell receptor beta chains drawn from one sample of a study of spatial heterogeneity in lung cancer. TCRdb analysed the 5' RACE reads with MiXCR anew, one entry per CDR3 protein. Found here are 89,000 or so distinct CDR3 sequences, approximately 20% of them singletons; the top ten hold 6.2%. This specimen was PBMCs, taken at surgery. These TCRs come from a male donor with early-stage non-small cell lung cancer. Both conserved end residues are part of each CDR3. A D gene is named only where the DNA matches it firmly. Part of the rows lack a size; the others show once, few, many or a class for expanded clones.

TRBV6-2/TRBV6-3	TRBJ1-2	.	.	TGTGCCAGCAGCTTCGACGCACCGGGACACCTCGGTTTC	CASSFDAPGHLGF
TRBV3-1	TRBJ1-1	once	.	TGTGCCAGCAGCCAGGGGGGCCCGGCTTTCTTT	CASSQGGPAFF
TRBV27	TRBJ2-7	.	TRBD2	TGTGCCAGCAGTCCTAGCGGGAGAACCTACGAGCAGTACTTC	CASSPSGRTYEQYF
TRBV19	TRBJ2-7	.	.	TGTGCCACGAGCCTTGAGGGAGGCCCCTACGAGCAGTACTTC	CATSLEGGPYEQYF
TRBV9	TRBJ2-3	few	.	TGTGCCAGCAGCGGGTTGGGTCCGGCGCAGTATTTT	CASSGLGPAQYF
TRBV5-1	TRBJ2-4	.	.	TGCGCCAGCAGCTCCGGGGGCGGCAGGGAGTACTTC	CASSSGGGREYF
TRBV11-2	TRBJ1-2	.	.	TGTGCCAGCAGCTTAGGTCTAGTCGGCTATGGCTACACCTTC	CASSLGLVGYGYTF
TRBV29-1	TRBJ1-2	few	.	TGCAGCGTTTCAGAAGCTGTGGCAGGCTATGGCTACACCTTC	CSVSEAVAGYGYTF
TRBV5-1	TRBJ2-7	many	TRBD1	TGCGCCAGCAGCTGGCAGGGGGCCGGTTACGAGCAGTACTTC	CASSWQGAGYEQYF
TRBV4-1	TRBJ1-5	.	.	TGCGCCAGCAGCCCCCCGGCGGGGATCACTGGCAATCAGCCCCAGCATTTT	CASSPPAGITGNQPQHF
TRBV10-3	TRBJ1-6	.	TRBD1	TGTGCCATCAGGGGACAGGGGGAGAGGTCACCCCTCCACTTT	CAIRGQGERSPLHF
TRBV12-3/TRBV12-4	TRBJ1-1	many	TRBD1	TGTGCCAGCCGCTCCAATGTGATCCGGGACAGAACGAACACTGAAGCTTTCTTT	CASRSNVIRDRTNTEAFF
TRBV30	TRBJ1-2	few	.	TGTGCCTGGACTAGTTCTAACTATGGCTACACCTTC	CAWTSSNYGYTF
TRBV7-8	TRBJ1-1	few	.	TGTGCCAGCAGTCCCCCAGACCGTAGGACTGAAGCTTTCTTT	CASSPPDRRTEAFF
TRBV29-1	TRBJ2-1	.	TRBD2	TGCAGCGTTGAAGGCCTAGCGGGAGTAGGAAATGAGCAGTTCTTC	CSVEGLAGVGNEQFF
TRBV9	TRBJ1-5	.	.	TGTGCCAGCAGCGTACAGGGAGGAAGGAATCAGCCCCAGCATTTT	CASSVQGGRNQPQHF
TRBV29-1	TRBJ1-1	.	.	TGCAGCAGTGGGGGCCGGCAAACTGAAGCTTTCTTT	CSSGGRQTEAFF
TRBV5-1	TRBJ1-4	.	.	TGCGCCAGCAGCTTGGAGGGGATGGGTGAAAAACTGTTTTTT	CASSLEGMGEKLFF
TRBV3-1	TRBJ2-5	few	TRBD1	TGTGCCAGCAGCCTTGACAGGGGGACAGAGACCCAGTACTTC	CASSLDRGTETQYF
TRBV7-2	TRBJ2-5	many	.	TGTGCCAGCAGCTGGACCGGACACCCGCCCCAGTACTTC	CASSWTGHPPQYF
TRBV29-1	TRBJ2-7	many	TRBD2	TGCAGCGCTCGGAACCTAGCGGGAGTAGAGCAGTACTTC	CSARNLAGVEQYF